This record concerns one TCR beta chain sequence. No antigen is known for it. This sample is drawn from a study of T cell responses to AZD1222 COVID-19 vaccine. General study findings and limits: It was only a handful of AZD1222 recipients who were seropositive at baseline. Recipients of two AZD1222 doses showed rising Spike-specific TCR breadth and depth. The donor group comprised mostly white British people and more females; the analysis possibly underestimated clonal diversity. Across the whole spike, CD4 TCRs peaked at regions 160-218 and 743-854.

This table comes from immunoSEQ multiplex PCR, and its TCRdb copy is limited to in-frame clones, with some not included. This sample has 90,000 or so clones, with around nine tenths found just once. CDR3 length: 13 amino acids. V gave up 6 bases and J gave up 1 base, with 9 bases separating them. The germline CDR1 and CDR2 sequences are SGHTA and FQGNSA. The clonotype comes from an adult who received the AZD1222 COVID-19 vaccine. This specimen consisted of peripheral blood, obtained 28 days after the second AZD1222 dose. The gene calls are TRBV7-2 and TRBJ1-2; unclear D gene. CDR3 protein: CASRRQLNYGYTF. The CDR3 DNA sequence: TGTGCCAGCAGAAGGCAGCTTAACTATGGCTACACCTTC.